The entry below describes one T cell receptor beta chain. Trimming took 0 bases from V and 5 from J, leaving 4 bases between them. The CDR3 spans 13 residues. The germline gives CDR1 LNHDA, CDR2 SQIVND (reference sequence). This sample is part of a study of blood T cell repertoires in COVID-19. Study overall: The United States, Italy and Spain provided the acute and convalescent COVID-19 samples. Sample material is recorded as cDNA or gDNA derived from T cells, B-cell-depleted T cells, or PBMCs.

Source study methods: Nucleated cell counts were estimated from reference gene primer amplification. Clones were read by immunoSEQ multiplex PCR, and TCRdb kept only the in-frame ones, dropping some. The DNA was the basis for D and trimming; V, J and clone size are from that table. The repertoire has 65,000 to 80,000 clones, around 90% of them found once; the top ten carry under 6.5%. This TCR derives from a man aged 45-65 years with active COVID-19. The chain recombines TRBV19 with TRBJ2-2; no clear D gene. Material: peripheral blood. The CDR3 DNA reads as TGTGCCAGTAGTATAGAAGCAACCGGGGAGCTGTTTTTT. It codes for CASSIEATGELFF. The whole variable domain, filled in from reference TRBV19 and TRBJ2-2, reads DGGITQSPKYLFRKEGQNVTLSCEQNLNHDAMYWYRQDPGQGLRLIYYSQIVNDFQKGDIAEGYSVSREKKESFPLTVTSAQKNPTAFYLCASSIEATGELFFGEGSRLTVL.